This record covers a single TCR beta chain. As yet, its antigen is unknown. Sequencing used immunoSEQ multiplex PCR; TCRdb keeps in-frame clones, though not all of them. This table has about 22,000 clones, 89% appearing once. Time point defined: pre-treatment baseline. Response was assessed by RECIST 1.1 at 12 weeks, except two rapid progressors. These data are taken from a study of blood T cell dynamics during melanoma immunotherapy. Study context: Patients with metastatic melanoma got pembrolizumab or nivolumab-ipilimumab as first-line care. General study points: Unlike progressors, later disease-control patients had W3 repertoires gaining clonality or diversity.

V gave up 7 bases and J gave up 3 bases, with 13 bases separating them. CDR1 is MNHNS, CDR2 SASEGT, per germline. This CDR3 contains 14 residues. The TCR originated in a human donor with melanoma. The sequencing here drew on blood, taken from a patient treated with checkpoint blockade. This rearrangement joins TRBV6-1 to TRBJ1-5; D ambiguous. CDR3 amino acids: CASNLSGSNQPQHF. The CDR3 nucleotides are TGTGCCAGCAATTTATCTGGGTCCAATCAGCCCCAGCATTTT.